This T cell receptor beta chain is from a study of T cell repertoires in cytomegalovirus infection (dated by TCRdb to the late 2010s). Regarding the research as a whole: Donor HLA type was relevant to the analysis, because carriage of CMV infection together with the matching HLA type was indicated by public TCR beta signatures.

This clonotype occurred many times. Its recognized antigen is unknown. No much larger clone exists at a distance of one base, and base qualities are not known. On the study overall, not on this receptor specifically: In both this cohort and an independent cohort of 300 to 450 donors, the cumulative frequency of public TCR beta family members distinguished carriers of CMV infection plus the relevant HLA type. The ex vivo response was dominated by HLA-C-restricted CMV-specific TCR beta clonotypes, which also provided the single most frequent clonotype in two of eight donors.

The CDR3 sequence holds 16 residues, the cysteine and phenylalanine included. Only the CDR3 DNA is retained, 48 bases long and in frame from the first base. As encoded in the germline V gene (reference sequence), CDR1 is SEHNR while CDR2 is FQNEAQ. V drops 5 bases and J drops 0 bases, leaving 14 bases in between. Instrument on record: Illumina HiSeq 1500. In TCRdb, the public reads were trimmed at Q25 with fastp and aligned with MiXCR, with productive beta chains retained. Merged by CDR3 protein, the rows form single entries marked with the most common genes and DNA. The sample has fewer than 550,000 distinct CDR3 sequences on record, 15% to 20% of them singletons. Jointly, the top ten make up more than 20% of the sample.

The TCR sequence derives from a human donor in good health (CMV status not recorded). Some clones in this sample may be carry-over from other donors' samples. Recombination linked TRBV7-9 to TRBJ2-1, with no confidently assigned D gene. Sequencing input: CD8+ T cells from PBMCs. The CDR3 protein sequence reads: CASSPRILRSYNEQFF. The DNA is TGTGCCAGCAGCCCGAGGATCCTCCGCTCCTACAATGAGCAGTTCTTC.